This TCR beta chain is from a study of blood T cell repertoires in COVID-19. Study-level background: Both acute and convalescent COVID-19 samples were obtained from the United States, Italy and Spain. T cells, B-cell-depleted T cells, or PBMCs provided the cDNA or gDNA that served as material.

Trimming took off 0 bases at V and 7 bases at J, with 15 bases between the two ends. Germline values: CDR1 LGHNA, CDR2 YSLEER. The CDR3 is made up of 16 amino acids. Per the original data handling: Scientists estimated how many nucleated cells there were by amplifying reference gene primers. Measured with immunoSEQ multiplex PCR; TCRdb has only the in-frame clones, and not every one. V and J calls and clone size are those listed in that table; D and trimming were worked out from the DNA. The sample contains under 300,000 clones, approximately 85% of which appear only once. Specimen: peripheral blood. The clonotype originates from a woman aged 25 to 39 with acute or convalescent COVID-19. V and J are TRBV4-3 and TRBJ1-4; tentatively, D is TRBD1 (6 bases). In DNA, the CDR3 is TGCGCCAGCAGCCAAGAGGGTCCAGGGGCAAGTGAAAAACTGTTTTTT. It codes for CASSQEGPGASEKLFF.